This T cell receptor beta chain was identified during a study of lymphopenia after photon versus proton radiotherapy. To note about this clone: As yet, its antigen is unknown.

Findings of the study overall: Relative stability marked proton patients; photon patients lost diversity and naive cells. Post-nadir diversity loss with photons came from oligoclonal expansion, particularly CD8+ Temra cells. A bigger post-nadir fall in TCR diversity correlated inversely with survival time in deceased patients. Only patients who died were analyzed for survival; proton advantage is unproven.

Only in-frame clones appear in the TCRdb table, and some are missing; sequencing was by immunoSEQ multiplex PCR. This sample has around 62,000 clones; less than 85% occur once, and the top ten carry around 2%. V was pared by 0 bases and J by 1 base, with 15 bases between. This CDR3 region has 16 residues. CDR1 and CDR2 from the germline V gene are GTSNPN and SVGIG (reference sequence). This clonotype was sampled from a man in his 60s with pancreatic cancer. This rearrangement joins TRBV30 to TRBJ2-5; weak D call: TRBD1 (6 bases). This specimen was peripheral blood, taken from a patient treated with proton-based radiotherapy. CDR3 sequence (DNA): TGTGCCTGGAGTGTACAACGGGACATGATCCAAGAGACCCAGTACTTC. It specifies CAWSVQRDMIQETQYF.